The clone carrying this T cell receptor beta chain was seen a handful of times. Antigen: not known. They built TCR cDNA with 5'RACE template switching, a step that put in a universal primer site and UMIs. Each CDR3 protein is one row after TCRdb ran MiXCR on the 5' RACE reads. The repertoire includes about 400,000 distinct CDR3 sequences, about 6% of them detected once, and about 15% sits in the top ten. Trimming removed 0 bases at V and 6 bases at J, with 13 bases between. The germline V gene encodes CDR1 SGHRS and CDR2 YFSETQ. This CDR3 spans 15 amino acids. This sample stems from a study of T cells after yellow fever vaccination. Whole-study findings and limits: The study re-detected most primary-vaccination clones after the booster (96% CD4, just over 85% CD8). Sorted repertoires could include abundant contaminating clonotypes from bulk cells. Overlap between CD4 and CD8 compartments was detected for a small share of clonotypes.

This sample comprised PBMCs, obtained 5 days after the yellow fever booster vaccination. This chain joins TRBV5-1 and TRBJ1-5, with D possibly matching TRBD1 (5 bases). The origin of this receptor is a man aged 25-45 years who received the YFV17D yellow fever vaccine. The CDR3 region has the DNA TGCGCCAGCAGCTTGGCCCTGGGGCCCGGTCAGCCCCAGCATTTT. Translation gives CASSLALGPGQPQHF. The variable domain in full, completed from reference TRBV5-1 and TRBJ1-5, reads KAGVTQTPRYLIKTRGQQVTLSCSPISGHRSVSWYQQTPGQGLQFLFEYFSETQRNKGNFPGRFSGRQFSNSRSEMNVSTLELGDSALYLCASSLALGPGQPQHFGDGTRLSIL.